This entry lists 2 T cell receptor beta chains sequenced from one sample in a study of OX40 agonist ivuxolimab in advanced cancers. Method: immunoSEQ multiplex PCR; TCRdb's copy keeps in-frame clones and lacks some. The sample has around 110,000 clones, over 85% seen once. This specimen was CD4+ or CD8+ T cells sorted from blood, taken in a trial of the OX40 agonist ivuxolimab. The source is an adult with an advanced solid tumor such as melanoma, head and neck, liver or kidney cancer.

CDR3 loop: CASSPGQGINQPQHF. In nucleotides, the CDR3 is TGCGCCAGCAGCCCCGGACAGGGGATCAATCAGCCCCAGCATTTT. The chain employs TRBV5-1 and TRBJ1-5; 9 bases line up with TRBD1. The ends lost 4 bases at V and 3 bases at J; junction bases unmatched: 5. Germline-derived CDR1 and CDR2 are SGHRS and YFSETQ. CDR3 length: 15 residues.

The genes are TRBV7-8 and TRBJ1-2; D unclear. The CDR3 consists of 18 residues. Trimming stripped 2 bases from V and 3 bases from J, with 22 bases between. Per the germline V gene, CDR1 is SGHVS and CDR2 is FQNEAQ. For the CDR3, the DNA is TGTGCCAGCAGCTTACGCTCGGCAGGTTCAAGCCGGGACTATGGCTACACCTTC. Translated, it gives CASSLRSAGSSRDYGYTF. The whole variable domain, remainder taken from reference TRBV7-8 and TRBJ1-2, is GAGVSQSPRYKVAKRGQDVALRCDPISGHVSLFWYQQALGQGPEFLTYFQNEAQLDKSGLPSDRFFAERPEGSVSTLKIQRTQQEDSAVYLCASSLRSAGSSRDYGYTFGSGTRLTVV.